The 27 T cell receptor beta chains reported below all come from one sample, sequenced in a study of T cell repertoires in cytomegalovirus infection. TCRdb passed the reads through MiXCR, listing each CDR3 protein once. The repertoire includes fewer than 550,000 distinct CDR3 sequences, around 11% of them detected once, and more than 8.5% sits in the top ten. The sample was PBMCs. These TCRs come from a human donor in good health (CMV status not recorded). Some clones in this sample may be carry-over from other donors' samples.

The V and J genes are TRBV20-1 and TRBJ1-2; perhaps TRBD1 as D (6 bases). Trimming stripped 0 bases from V and 8 bases from J, with 10 bases between. The V gene's germline CDR1 is DFQATT and CDR2 SNEGSKA (reference sequence). The CDR3 length is 12 residues. The CDR3 reads CSAREAGVGYTF. In nucleotides, the CDR3 is TGCAGTGCTAGAGAAGCAGGGGTCGGCTACACCTTC.

A few counts support this clonotype. The chain uses TRBV15 and TRBJ2-1; TRBD1 matches at 7 bases. This CDR3 has 18 residues. V shed 4 bases, J shed 0 bases, and the junction held 12 bases outside the gene matches. Germline assignment: CDR1 LNHNV and CDR2 YYDKDF (reference sequence). For the CDR3, the DNA is TGTGCCACCAGCATAACCCTTGACAGGGTTAGCTCCTACAATGAGCAGTTCTTC. This sequence encodes CATSITLDRVSSYNEQFF.

Many counts were recorded for this clonotype. V gene TRBV7-8 combines with J gene TRBJ1-2; D unclear. V lost 0 bases and J 2 bases, leaving 7 bases between the germline ends. Germline V CDR1 and CDR2: SGHVS, FQNEAQ. The CDR3 is made up of 14 amino acids. CDR3 bases: TGTGCCAGCAGCTTAGCGCTAGAGAACTATGGCTACACCTTC. Translated: CASSLALENYGYTF. The variable domain in full, with the rest retrieved from reference TRBV7-8 and TRBJ1-2, is GAGVSQSPRYKVAKRGQDVALRCDPISGHVSLFWYQQALGQGPEFLTYFQNEAQLDKSGLPSDRFFAERPEGSVSTLKIQRTQQEDSAVYLCASSLALENYGYTFGSGTRLTVV.

Ten or more counts support this clonotype. V and J are TRBV7-6 and TRBJ2-7; D possibly uses TRBD1 or TRBD2 (5 bases each). The germline V and J ends were trimmed by 2 bases and 6 bases, with 14 bases remaining between them. There are 14 residues in the CDR3. Looked up from germline, CDR1 is SGHVS and CDR2 is FNYEAQ. The CDR3 DNA follows: TGTGCCAGCAGCTTACAGGGACGGTTGGTCGAGCAGTACTTC. Protein sequence: CASSLQGRLVEQYF. Full variable domain (rest looked up from reference TRBV7-6 and TRBJ2-7): GAGVSQSPRYKVTKRGQDVALRCDPISGHVSLYWYRQALGQGPEFLTYFNYEAQQDKSGLPNDRFSAERPEGSISTLTIQRTEQRDSAMYRCASSLQGRLVEQYFGPGTRLTVT.

This clonotype occurred a few times. The J gene is TRBJ1-1, the V gene TRBV20-1; 10 nucleotides match TRBD1. The CDR3 is made up of 13 amino acids. From germline, CDR1 is DFQATT and CDR2 SNEGSKA (reference sequence). Trimming cost V 6 bases and J 5 bases; bases outside gene matches: 6. DNA for the CDR3: TGCAGTGCCCGGGACAGGGGTCGTACTGAAGCTTTCTTT. It is translated as CSARDRGRTEAFF.

This clonotype was seen ten or more times. The gene calls are TRBV12-3 or TRBV12-4 and TRBJ1-2, with 7 bases that match TRBD1. The CDR3 is made up of 13 amino acids. J lost 12 bases, V lost 2 bases, and 9 bases had no gene match. For the CDR3, the DNA is TGTGCCAGCAGTTTAAGAGGGGGCGAATCAGACACCTTC. Amino acids: CASSLRGGESDTF.

This clonotype was picked up a small number of times. V usage is TRBV5-5 and J usage is TRBJ2-1; D is unresolved. The CDR3 length is 14 residues. V dropped 0 bases and J dropped 3 bases, with 7 bases sitting between them. Germline-derived CDR1 and CDR2 are SGHKS and YYEKEE (reference sequence). In DNA, the CDR3 is TGTGCCAGCAGCTTGGACGGGTTCTACAATGAGCAGTTCTTC. Translating gives CASSLDGFYNEQFF. Filled out from reference TRBV5-5 and TRBJ2-1, the complete variable domain reads DAGVTQSPTHLIKTRGQQVTLRCSPISGHKSVSWYQQVLGQGPQFIFQYYEKEERGRGNFPDRFSARQFPNYSSELNVNALLLGDSALYLCASSLDGFYNEQFFGPGTRLTVL.

This clonotype was recorded many times. The chain uses TRBV7-2 and TRBJ1-3, with 7 bases fitting TRBD1. CDR1 and CDR2 (germline): SGHTA, FQGNSA. The CDR3 sequence is 15 residues long. The trim removed 5 bases at V and 4 bases at J, leaving 8 bases unmatched. The chain's CDR3 is CASSLQADRGNTIYF. In nucleotides, the CDR3 is TGTGCCAGCAGCCTCCAAGCGGACAGGGGAAACACCATATATTTT.

This clonotype came up a few times. V usage is TRBV12-3 or TRBV12-4 and J usage is TRBJ1-1, with D hard to call. The V and J ends lost 6 bases and 4 bases respectively, with 18 bases between them. This CDR3 comprises 15 residues. The CDR3 nucleotides read TGTGCCAGCAGACCCCTGGGGAGAGGAGGCACTGAAGCTTTCTTT. It codes for CASRPLGRGGTEAFF.

This clonotype was picked up many times. This chain uses TRBV7-9 with TRBJ1-4; TRBD1 might be the D (5 bases). This CDR3 has 19 residues. Germline V gene data show CDR1 as SEHNR and CDR2 as FQNEAQ (reference sequence). The V end was cut by 5 bases, the J end by 0 bases, with 22 bases between. The CDR3 nucleotides read TGTGCCAGCAGCCAGCAGATTTGGGGGGGGAGAGCAACTAATGAAAAACTGTTTTTT. This gives the protein CASSQQIWGGRATNEKLFF.

The table lists this clonotype with many counts. This CDR3 reads CASTEHLRDREAFF. The CDR3 nucleotides read TGTGCCAGCACCGAACATCTCCGGGACAGGGAAGCTTTCTTT. The chain links TRBV28 to TRBJ1-1, with 8 bases aligning to TRBD1. The J segment lost 8 bases and the V segment lost 7 bases, leaving 12 bases of the junction unmatched. CDR3 length: 14 residues. From germline, CDR1 is MDHEN and CDR2 SYDVKM. Full variable domain (remainder filled in from reference TRBV28 and TRBJ1-1): DVKVTQSSRYLVKRTGEKVFLECVQDMDHENMFWYRQDPGLGLRLIYFSYDVKMKEKGDIPEGYSVSREKKERFSLILESASTNQTSMYLCASTEHLRDREAFFGQGTRLTVV.

At least ten counts were recorded for this clonotype. The V call is TRBV7-6, the J call TRBJ1-6; no reliable D call. Germline CDR1 SGHVS, CDR2 FNYEAQ. The CDR3 is made up of 17 amino acids. V lost 1 base to trimming and J lost 7 bases, with 17 bases between them. The CDR3 loop reads CASSLDLSPRSNSPLHF. CDR3 in DNA: TGTGCCAGCAGCTTAGATCTCTCACCCAGGTCCAATTCACCCCTCCACTTT.

This clonotype was detected many times. The rearrangement joins TRBV12-3 or TRBV12-4 to TRBJ1-2; 9 bases are shared with TRBD1. V shed 7 bases, J shed 13 bases, and the junction held 22 bases outside the gene matches. CDR3 size: 16 residues. The CDR3 spells CASTIKPGQGPTRGTF. The DNA for the CDR3 is TGTGCCAGCACCATAAAGCCGGGACAGGGCCCAACCCGGGGCACCTTC.

This clonotype was seen repeatedly, ten times or more. The chain uses TRBV7-2 and TRBJ2-4; D may be TRBD1 or TRBD2 (6 bases each). Germline V gives CDR1 SGHTA, CDR2 FQGNSA. V was cut by 0 bases and J by 7 bases, with 10 bases left in between. This CDR3 is 14 amino acids long. The CDR3 DNA is TGTGCCAGCAGCTTAGCCGGAGGGGGGAACATTCAGTACTTC. Amino acids: CASSLAGGGNIQYF.

In its sample, this clonotype was seen many times. The chain couples TRBV5-1 to TRBJ1-1, with D tentatively TRBD1 (5 bases). Trimming took 4 bases from V and 11 from J, leaving 15 bases between them. This CDR3 region has 12 residues. Germline values: CDR1 SGHRS, CDR2 YFSETQ. CDR3 coding DNA: TGCGCCAGCAGCCCTCGTGGAGGGGAGGCTTTCTTT. Translation gives CASSPRGGEAFF.

This clonotype was seen many times. The gene calls are TRBV29-1 and TRBJ2-7, with 13 bases matching TRBD2. Looked up from germline, CDR1 is SQVTM and CDR2 is ANQGSEA. Unmatched junction bases numbered 8, after V lost 1 base and J lost 2 bases. This CDR3 comprises 17 residues. The CDR3 here is CSVEGTSGSPTPYEQYF. Written as DNA, the CDR3 is TGCAGCGTTGAAGGGACTAGCGGGAGCCCCACCCCCTACGAGCAGTACTTC.

This clonotype was seen many times. This chain links TRBV7-9 with TRBJ1-2; 9 bases are shared with TRBD1. The CDR3 contains 15 residues. Looked up from germline, CDR1 is SEHNR and CDR2 is FQNEAQ (reference sequence). J lost 6 bases, V lost 6 bases, and 11 bases had no gene match. CDR3 sequence (DNA): TGTGCCAGCAGTCTAAACCGGGACAGGGAGGATGGCTACACCTTC. It specifies CASSLNRDREDGYTF. Together with reference TRBV7-9 and TRBJ1-2, the CDR3 gives the full variable domain: DTGVSQNPRHKITKRGQNVTFRCDPISEHNRLYWYRQTLGQGPEFLTYFQNEAQLEKSRLLSDRFSAERPKGSFSTLEIQRTEQGDSAMYLCASSLNRDREDGYTFGSGTRLTVV.

The rearrangement uses TRBV14 and TRBJ1-1, with 7 positions matching TRBD1. Germline-derived CDR1 and CDR2 are SGHDN and FVKESK. This CDR3 region has 16 residues. V lost 1 base and J lost 7; bases outside the gene matches: 12. The CDR3 bases are TGTGCCAGCAGCCAAGTTACGACAGGGCAAGGTTATGAAGCTTTCTTT. This gives the protein CASSQVTTGQGYEAFF.

The sample holds many counts of this clonotype. The J gene is TRBJ2-2, the V gene TRBV12-3 or TRBV12-4; the D gene is possibly TRBD2 (5 bases). V lost 8 bases, J lost 8 bases, and 6 bases lay in between. CDR3 length: 10 amino acids. The CDR3 bases are TGTGCCAGCCGAGGGGGGGAGCTGTTTTTT. As protein: CASRGGELFF.

Ten or more counts support this clonotype. The CDR3 spells CASRPGTVSTDTQYF. DNA for the CDR3: TGTGCCAGCAGACCTGGCACAGTATCCACAGATACGCAGTATTTT. The chain combines TRBV6-1 with TRBJ2-3; unclear D gene. V lost 6 bases and J lost 2, with 15 bases in between. The CDR3 is 15 residues long. Germline loops: CDR1 MNHNS, CDR2 SASEGT.

The CDR3 loop reads CASSLRSPDPEAFF. CDR3 bases: TGCGCCAGCAGCTTGAGGTCGCCAGACCCTGAAGCTTTCTTT. This rearrangement joins TRBV5-1 to TRBJ1-1; D is undetermined. This CDR3 comprises 14 residues. Trimming took 1 base from V and 6 from J, leaving 13 bases between them. Germline V gene lookup returns CDR1 SGHRS and CDR2 YFSETQ.

There are many counts of this clonotype. The chain employs TRBV2 and TRBJ1-6; weak D call: TRBD1 (5 bases). The CDR3 runs 15 residues. CDR1 SNHLY and CDR2 FYNNEI come from the germline V gene. Trimming removed 2 bases from V and 8 bases from J, with 13 bases in between. The CDR3 sequence is CASSESGRVDSPLHF. The CDR3 DNA is TGTGCCAGCAGTGAATCTGGCAGGGTTGATTCACCCCTCCACTTT.

This clonotype was counted many times. The rearrangement uses TRBV7-6 and TRBJ1-5; 10 bases are a match to TRBD1. Germline CDR1 reads SGHVS; CDR2 reads FNYEAQ. The CDR3 has 15 amino acids. J gave up 5 bases and V 1 base, and 2 bases lay outside the gene matches. As DNA, the CDR3 is TGTGCCAGCAGCTTAGGCGGACAGGGGGATCAGCCCCAGCATTTT. The encoded protein is CASSLGGQGDQPQHF. The complete variable domain, with remaining parts taken from reference TRBV7-6 and TRBJ1-5, reads GAGVSQSPRYKVTKRGQDVALRCDPISGHVSLYWYRQALGQGPEFLTYFNYEAQQDKSGLPNDRFSAERPEGSISTLTIQRTEQRDSAMYRCASSLGGQGDQPQHFGDGTRLSIL.

This clonotype was picked up many times. The chain is built from TRBV24-1 and TRBJ2-5; D tentatively fits TRBD1 or TRBD2 (5 bases each). V lost 3 bases to trimming and J lost 1 base, with 8 bases between them. The length of the CDR3 is 14 residues. From germline, CDR1 is KGHDR and CDR2 SFDVKD. The CDR3, as DNA: TGTGCCACCAGTGATCCGGGGACCCAAGAGACCCAGTACTTC. It encodes CATSDPGTQETQYF.

The chain employs TRBV20-1 and TRBJ1-2; TRBD1 is a possible D gene (5 bases). Trimming stripped 1 base from V and 4 bases from J, with 13 bases between. This CDR3 spans 14 amino acids. Germline CDR1 and CDR2: DFQATT and SNEGSKA (reference sequence). The CDR3 DNA is TGCAGTGCTAGAGGGGAGGGGCCCACCTATGGCTACACCTTC. Encoded protein: CSARGEGPTYGYTF.

This clonotype was observed many times. V is TRBV7-8 and J is TRBJ2-1; perhaps TRBD2 as D (5 bases). Trimming removed 8 bases at V and 3 bases at J, with 20 bases between. The germline V gene encodes CDR1 SGHVS and CDR2 FQNEAQ. The CDR3 is 16 amino acids. Written as DNA, the CDR3 is TGTGCCAGCGTTCCGCCCTTGGGGAGTGTCTACAATGAGCAGTTCTTC. Its translation: CASVPPLGSVYNEQFF.

The V call is TRBV24-1, the J call TRBJ2-7; D is ambiguous. The V gene lost 11 bases and the J gene lost 3 bases, with 10 bases spanning the gap. CDR1 KGHDR and CDR2 SFDVKD come from the germline V gene. The CDR3 covers 11 residues. CDR3 DNA sequence: TGTGCCAGCATCATAGACTACGAGCAGTACTTC. Its translation is CASIIDYEQYF.